This entry describes one T cell receptor beta chain. This record comes from a study of blood T cell repertoires in COVID-19. Turning to the study itself: The origin of the acute and convalescent COVID-19 samples was the United States, Italy and Spain. T cells, B-cell-depleted T cells, or PBMCs provided the cDNA or gDNA that served as material.

Original analysis: How many nucleated cells were present was estimated from reference gene primer amplification. Using immunoSEQ multiplex PCR, the repertoire was profiled, and TCRdb retains in-frame clones only, with some absent. Clonal size and the V and J genes are those of that table, whereas D and trimming came from the DNA. Of about 310,000 clones in the sample, roughly 86% were seen once. This CDR3 is built from 14 residues. Trimming left V 5 bases short and J 3 bases short, with 11 bases between. Germline V gene data show CDR1 as LGHDT and CDR2 as YNNKEL (reference sequence). The J gene is TRBJ2-1, the V gene TRBV3-1 (or the pseudogene TRBV3-2), with D tentatively TRBD2 (5 bases). The specimen sequenced was peripheral blood. The origin of this receptor is a woman between 45 and 65 years old who had recovered from COVID-19. The CDR3 sequence is CASSSNRDYNEQFF. Written as DNA, the CDR3 is TGTGCCAGCAGCTCGAACCGGGACTACAATGAGCAGTTCTTC.